Below, one TCR beta chain is given with its context. This entry belongs to a study of T cell changes during pregnancy in multiple sclerosis. This CDR3 spans 15 amino acids. Trimming left V 2 bases short and J 1 base short, with 10 bases between. Germline-derived CDR1 and CDR2 are MGHDK and SYGVNS. Here immunoSEQ multiplex PCR was the method, and the copy in TCRdb shows in-frame clones only, minus some. The sample carries about 87,000 clones, over 85% recorded once. V usage is TRBV25-1 and J usage is TRBJ2-3; D gene uncertain. This clonotype was sampled from a female donor in good health, enrolled as a control in a pregnancy study. Here the sequenced sample was peripheral blood, taken in the third trimester of pregnancy. The CDR3 loop is CASSERERGTDTQYF. Here the CDR3 DNA reads TGTGCCAGCAGTGAACGCGAGAGAGGCACAGATACGCAGTATTTT.